This T cell receptor (beta chain) came from a study of radiotherapy plus CTLA-4 blockade in lung cancer. The wider study: An objective response was seen in about 18% of patients, and disease control in less than 35%. The study, taken as a whole, reports: Blood TCR clones of tumor origin expanded after radiotherapy plus ipilimumab. In blood, early T cell clone dynamics reportedly predicted response best, together with interferon-beta.

As to this clone: Its antigen remains unidentified.

J lost 3 bases, V lost 6 bases, and 7 bases had no gene match. Germline CDR1 and CDR2: MNHEY and SVGAGI. The CDR3 runs 15 residues. Focal radiation was given together with CTLA-4 blockade (ipilimumab) to patients with chemo-refractory metastatic non-small-cell lung cancer. Data came from immunoSEQ multiplex PCR; TCRdb stores just in-frame clones and leaves some out. The table shows 40,000 or so clones, with about 70% occurring only once. Specimen: peripheral blood, collected from a patient treated with radiotherapy plus ipilimumab. This chain joins TRBV6-5 and TRBJ2-4; the match to TRBD1 covers 8 bases. This clonotype was obtained from a human donor with non-small cell lung cancer who had stable disease on radiotherapy plus ipilimumab. CDR3 sequence: CASSRQGLGKNIQYF. The CDR3, as DNA: TGTGCCAGCAGCAGACAGGGGCTTGGCAAAAACATTCAGTACTTC.